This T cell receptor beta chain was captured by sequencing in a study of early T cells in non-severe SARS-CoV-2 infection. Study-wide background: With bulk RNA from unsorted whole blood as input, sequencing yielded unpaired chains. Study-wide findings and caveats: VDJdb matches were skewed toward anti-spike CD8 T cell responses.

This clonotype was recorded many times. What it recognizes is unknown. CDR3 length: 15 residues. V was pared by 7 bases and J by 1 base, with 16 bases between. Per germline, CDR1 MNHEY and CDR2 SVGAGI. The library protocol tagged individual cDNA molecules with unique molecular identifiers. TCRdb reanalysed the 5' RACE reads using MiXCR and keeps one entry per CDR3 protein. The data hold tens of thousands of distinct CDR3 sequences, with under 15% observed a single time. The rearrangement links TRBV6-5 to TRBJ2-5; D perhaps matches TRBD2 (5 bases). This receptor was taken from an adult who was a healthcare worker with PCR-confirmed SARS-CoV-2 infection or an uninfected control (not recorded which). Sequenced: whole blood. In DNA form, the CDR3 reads TGTGCCAGCACCCCCTTCGGGATGGGCCAAGAGACCCAGTACTTC. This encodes CASTPFGMGQETQYF.